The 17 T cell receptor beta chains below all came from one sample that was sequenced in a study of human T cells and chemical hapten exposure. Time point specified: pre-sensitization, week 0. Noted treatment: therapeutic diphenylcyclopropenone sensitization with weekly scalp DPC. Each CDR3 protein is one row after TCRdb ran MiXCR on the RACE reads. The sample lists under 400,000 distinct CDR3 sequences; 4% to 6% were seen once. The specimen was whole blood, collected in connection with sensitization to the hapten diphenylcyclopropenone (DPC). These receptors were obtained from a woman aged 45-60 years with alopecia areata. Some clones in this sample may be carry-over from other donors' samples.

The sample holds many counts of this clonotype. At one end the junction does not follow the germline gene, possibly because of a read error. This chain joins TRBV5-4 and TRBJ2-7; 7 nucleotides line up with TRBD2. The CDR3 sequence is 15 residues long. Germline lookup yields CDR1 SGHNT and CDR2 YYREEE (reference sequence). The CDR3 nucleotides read TGTGCCAGCAGCTTGTGGGGAGCGGGAAAATCGAGGTGGGACTTC. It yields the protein CASSLWGAGKSRWDF.

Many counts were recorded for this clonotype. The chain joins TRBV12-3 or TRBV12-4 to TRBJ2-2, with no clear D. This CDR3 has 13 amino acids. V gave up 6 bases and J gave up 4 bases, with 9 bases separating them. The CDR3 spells CASREVATGELFF. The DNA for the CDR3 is TGTGCCAGCAGGGAAGTGGCCACCGGGGAGCTGTTTTTT.

The DNA for the CDR3 is TGCGCCAGCAGCTTCTGGACAGGGAGCACTGAAGCTTTCTTT. Its protein product is CASSFWTGSTEAFF. V is TRBV5-1 and J is TRBJ1-1; 8 bases align to TRBD1. V was pared by 2 bases and J by 4 bases, with 4 bases of the junction left unmatched. Germline CDR1 reads SGHRS; CDR2 reads YFSETQ. This CDR3 has 14 residues.

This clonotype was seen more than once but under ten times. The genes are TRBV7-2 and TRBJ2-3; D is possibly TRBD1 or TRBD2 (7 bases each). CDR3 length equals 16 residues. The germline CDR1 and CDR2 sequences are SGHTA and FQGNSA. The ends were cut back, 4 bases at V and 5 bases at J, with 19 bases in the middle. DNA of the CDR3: TGTGCCAGCAGCTCCAGGGGGAGGGGACGCCGAGATACGCAGTATTTT. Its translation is CASSSRGRGRRDTQYF.

The CDR3 is CASSIKPYEQYF. The CDR3, as DNA: TGTGCCAGCAGCATTAAGCCCTACGAGCAGTACTTC. The chain couples TRBV12-3 or TRBV12-4 to TRBJ2-7, with D unresolved. The V end was cut by 6 bases, the J end by 2 bases, with 8 bases between. CDR3 length: 12 amino acids.

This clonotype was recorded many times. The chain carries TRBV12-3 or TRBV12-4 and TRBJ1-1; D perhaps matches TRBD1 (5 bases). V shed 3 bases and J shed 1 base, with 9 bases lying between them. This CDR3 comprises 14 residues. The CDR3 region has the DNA TGTGCCAGCAGTTTCGGAGACAGGAACACTGAAGCTTTCTTT. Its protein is CASSFGDRNTEAFF.

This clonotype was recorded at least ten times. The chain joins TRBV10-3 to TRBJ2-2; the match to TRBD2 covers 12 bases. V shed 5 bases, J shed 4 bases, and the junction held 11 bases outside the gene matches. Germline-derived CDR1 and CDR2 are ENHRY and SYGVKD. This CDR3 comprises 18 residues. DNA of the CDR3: TGTGCCATCAGTACCGCAGGACTAGCGGGGACAATCACCGGGGAGCTGTTTTTT. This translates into CAISTAGLAGTITGELFF.

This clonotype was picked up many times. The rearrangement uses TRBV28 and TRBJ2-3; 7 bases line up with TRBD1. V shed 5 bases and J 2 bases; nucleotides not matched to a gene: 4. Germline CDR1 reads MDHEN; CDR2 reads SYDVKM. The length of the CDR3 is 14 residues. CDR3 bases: TGTGCCAGCAGTCCGGGACAGATCACAGATACGCAGTATTTT. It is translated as CASSPGQITDTQYF.

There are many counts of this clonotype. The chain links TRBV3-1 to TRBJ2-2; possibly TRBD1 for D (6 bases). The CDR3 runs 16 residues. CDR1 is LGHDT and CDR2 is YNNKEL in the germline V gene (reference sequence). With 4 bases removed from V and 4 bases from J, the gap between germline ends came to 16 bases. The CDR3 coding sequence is TGTGCCAGCAGCCGTGGGCAGGGGCGCGGCACCGGGGAGCTGTTTTTT. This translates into CASSRGQGRGTGELFF.

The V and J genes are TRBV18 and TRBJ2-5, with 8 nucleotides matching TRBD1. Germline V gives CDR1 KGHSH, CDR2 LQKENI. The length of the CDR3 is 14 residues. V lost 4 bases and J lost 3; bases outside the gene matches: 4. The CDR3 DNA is TGTGCCAGCTCACGTATGACAGGGGAAGAGACCCAGTACTTC. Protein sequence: CASSRMTGEETQYF.

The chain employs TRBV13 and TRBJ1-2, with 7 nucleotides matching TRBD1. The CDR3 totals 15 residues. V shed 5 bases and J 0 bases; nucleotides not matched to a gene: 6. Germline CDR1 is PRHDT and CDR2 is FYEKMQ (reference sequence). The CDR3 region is CASSRRDSPNYGYTF. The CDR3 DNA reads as TGTGCCAGCAGCCGGAGGGACAGTCCTAACTATGGCTACACCTTC. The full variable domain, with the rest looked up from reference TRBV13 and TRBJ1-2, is AAGVIQSPRHLIKEKRETATLKCYPIPRHDTVYWYQQGPGQDPQFLISFYEKMQSDKGSIPDRFSAQQFSDYHSELNMSSLELGDSALYFCASSRRDSPNYGYTFGSGTRLTVV.

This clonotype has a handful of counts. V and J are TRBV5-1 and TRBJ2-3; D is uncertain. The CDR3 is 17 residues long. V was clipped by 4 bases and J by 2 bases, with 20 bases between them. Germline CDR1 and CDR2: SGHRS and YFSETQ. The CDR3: CASSPVLSRRPTDTQYF. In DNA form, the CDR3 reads TGCGCCAGCAGCCCAGTTCTATCGCGCCGGCCCACAGATACGCAGTATTTT.

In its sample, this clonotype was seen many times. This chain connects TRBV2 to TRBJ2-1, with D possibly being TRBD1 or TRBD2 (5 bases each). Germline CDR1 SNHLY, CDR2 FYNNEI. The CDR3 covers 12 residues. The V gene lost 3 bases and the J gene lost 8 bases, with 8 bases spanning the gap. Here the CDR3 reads CASSDGDDEQFF. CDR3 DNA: TGTGCCAGCAGTGACGGGGACGATGAGCAGTTCTTC.

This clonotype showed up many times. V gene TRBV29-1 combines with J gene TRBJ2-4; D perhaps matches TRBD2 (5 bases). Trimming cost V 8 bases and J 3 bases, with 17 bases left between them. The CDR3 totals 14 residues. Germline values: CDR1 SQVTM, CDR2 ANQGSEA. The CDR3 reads CSPGGTRNKNIQYF. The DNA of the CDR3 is TGCAGCCCCGGAGGCACGAGGAACAAAAACATTCAGTACTTC.

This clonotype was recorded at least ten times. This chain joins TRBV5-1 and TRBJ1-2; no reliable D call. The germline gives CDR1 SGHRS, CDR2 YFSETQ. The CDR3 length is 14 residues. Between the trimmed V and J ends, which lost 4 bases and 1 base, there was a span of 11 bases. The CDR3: CASSPQDGNYGYTF. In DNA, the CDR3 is TGCGCCAGCAGCCCTCAGGACGGTAACTATGGCTACACCTTC.

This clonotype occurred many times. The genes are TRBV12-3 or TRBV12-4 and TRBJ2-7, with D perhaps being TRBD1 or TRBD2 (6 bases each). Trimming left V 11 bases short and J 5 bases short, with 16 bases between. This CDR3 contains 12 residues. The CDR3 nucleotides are TGTGCCTCTGGGGGGCTGATCAACGAGCAGTACTTC. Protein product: CASGGLINEQYF.

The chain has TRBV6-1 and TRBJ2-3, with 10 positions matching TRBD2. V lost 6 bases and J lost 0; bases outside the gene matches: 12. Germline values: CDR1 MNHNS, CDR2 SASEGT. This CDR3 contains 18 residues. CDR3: CASSLLAGTLLSTDTQYF. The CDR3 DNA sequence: TGTGCCAGCAGCCTACTAGCGGGAACACTGTTAAGCACAGATACGCAGTATTTT.